Presented here are 18 T cell receptor beta chains from one specimen sequenced in a study of post-analysis software for immune sequencing data. Unique molecular identifiers featured in each of the TCR beta cDNA libraries. TCRdb itself ran the PCR reads through MiXCR, one entry per CDR3 protein. The sample consists of under 200,000 distinct CDR3 sequences, approximately 35% of them appearing once. The sample consisted of blood, taken after autologous hematopoietic stem cell transplantation. Receptors originate from a girl between 10 and 17 years old with multiple sclerosis.

As regards this clonotype: This may come from a read error, since a much larger clone is one base off. This chain connects TRBV12-3 or TRBV12-4 to TRBJ1-1; a possible D gene is TRBD1 (6 bases). The V gene lost 3 bases and the J gene lost 3 bases, with 8 bases spanning the gap. The CDR3 sequence is 13 residues long. The CDR3 loop is CASSFSGDTEAFF. In DNA form, the CDR3 reads TGTGCCAGCAGTTTTTCAGGGGACACTGAAGCTTTCTTT.

The DNA of the CDR3 is TGCGCCAGCAGCCAAGATTTGGGGGACAGGTCTACCGGGGAGCTGTTTTTT. Protein product: CASSQDLGDRSTGELFF. The V call is TRBV4-3, the J call TRBJ2-2; 8 bases align to TRBD1. J lost 5 bases, V lost 0 bases, and 8 bases had no gene match. CDR1 is LGHNA and CDR2 is YSLEER in the germline V gene. The CDR3 is made up of 17 amino acids.

V usage is TRBV10-3 and J usage is TRBJ2-2; D call uncertain. This CDR3 comprises 14 residues. CDR1 is ENHRY, CDR2 SYGVKD, per germline. V was clipped by 3 bases and J by 7 bases, with 12 bases between them. The CDR3 protein is CAISDHLVRGELFF. CDR3 DNA: TGTGCCATCAGTGACCACCTAGTCCGCGGGGAGCTGTTTTTT.

This clonotype was picked up a small number of times. V is TRBV6-4 and J is TRBJ1-1; D possibly corresponds to TRBD1 (5 bases). This CDR3 is 15 amino acids long. Per germline, CDR1 MRHNA and CDR2 SNTAGT. V lost 5 bases to trimming and J lost 1 base, with 14 bases between them. The CDR3 reads CASSPGTDKNTEAFF. CDR3 bases: TGTGCCAGCAGTCCCGGGACGGACAAGAACACTGAAGCTTTCTTT.

The V gene is TRBV12-3 or TRBV12-4, the J gene TRBJ1-2; weak D call: TRBD1 (5 bases). The V end lost 1 base, the J end lost 3 bases, and 12 bases lay between the germline ends. The CDR3 is 15 amino acids. CDR3 sequence reads: CASSLVRGKDYGYTF. CDR3 nucleotide sequence: TGTGCCAGCAGTTTAGTTCGGGGGAAGGACTATGGCTACACCTTC.

This clonotype was detected only a few times. The rearrangement uses TRBV27 and TRBJ1-4; D is perhaps TRBD1 (6 bases). CDR1 MNHEY and CDR2 SMNVEV come from the germline V gene (reference sequence). The CDR3 contains 14 residues. The V end lost 6 bases, the J end lost 3 bases, and 11 bases lay between the germline ends. The CDR3 loop is CASSRGGANEKLFF. The CDR3 DNA follows: TGTGCCAGCAGCCGCGGGGGCGCTAATGAAAAACTGTTTTTT.

The chain has TRBV20-1 and TRBJ2-1, with 7 bases fitting TRBD2. Germline assignment: CDR1 DFQATT and CDR2 SNEGSKA (reference sequence). V shed 4 bases and J 8 bases; nucleotides not matched to a gene: 11. The length of the CDR3 is 14 residues. The CDR3 DNA reads TGCAGTGCTATTTTCAGCGGGAAGGAGGATGAGCAGTTCTTC. Its translation is CSAIFSGKEDEQFF.

The chain has TRBV3-1 and TRBJ1-2; 9 bases match TRBD1. CDR1 is LGHDT and CDR2 is YNNKEL in the germline V gene (reference sequence). With 4 bases clipped from V and 8 bases from J, the junction kept 5 bases outside the gene matches. CDR3 length: 13 residues. CDR3 loop: CASSPRTGEGYTF. DNA for the CDR3: TGTGCCAGCAGCCCCCGGACAGGGGAAGGCTACACCTTC.

This clonotype was seen a handful of times. The V gene is TRBV11-2, the J gene TRBJ2-7; D not certain. In germline, CDR1 is SGHAT, CDR2 FQNNGV. Trimming took 2 bases from V and 1 from J, leaving 6 bases between them. The CDR3 sequence is 13 residues long. The CDR3 here is CASSLSPSYEQYF. The CDR3 DNA follows: TGTGCCAGCAGCTTATCCCCATCCTACGAGCAGTACTTC.

The gene calls are TRBV14 and TRBJ2-4; TRBD1 agrees at 7 bases. The DNA end is more similar to TRBJ2-7, so the J call may be wrong. The CDR3 is 14 residues long. Germline loops: CDR1 SGHDN, CDR2 FVKESK. In DNA form, the CDR3 reads TGTGCCAGCAGACGGACAGGCACCTCCTACGAGCAGTACTTC. Translated, it gives CASRRTGTSYEQYF.

J is TRBJ2-1 and V is TRBV7-2, with D tentatively TRBD1 or TRBD2 (5 bases each). The better agreement between TRBJ2-7 and the DNA end casts doubt on the J call. Germline CDR1 SGHTA, CDR2 FQGNSA. The CDR3 consists of 14 residues. CDR3 amino acids: CASSFGTATYEQYF. The CDR3 coding sequence is TGTGCCAGCAGCTTCGGGACGGCGACCTACGAGCAGTACTTC.

Only a few counts were recorded for this clonotype. The rearrangement links TRBV15 to TRBJ2-1; TRBD2 might be the D (6 bases). Per germline, CDR1 LNHNV and CDR2 YYDKDF (reference sequence). Trimming left V 4 bases short and J 6 bases short, with 10 bases between. There are 13 residues in the CDR3. CDR3 bases: TGTGCCACCAGCACAGGGAGGTCCAATGAGCAGTTCTTC. As protein: CATSTGRSNEQFF.

This clonotype ranks as medium-sized. This chain joins TRBV15 and TRBJ2-4; TRBD2 matches at 13 bases. The germline V gene encodes CDR1 LNHNV and CDR2 YYDKDF (reference sequence). There are 16 residues in the CDR3. The trim removed 2 bases at V and 6 bases at J, leaving 4 bases unmatched. CDR3 sequence reads: CATSRILAGGRNIQYF. Written as DNA, the CDR3 is TGTGCCACCAGCAGAATACTAGCGGGAGGGCGAAACATTCAGTACTTC.

The CDR3 region is CASSPGGQGFTEAFF. The CDR3 DNA sequence: TGTGCCAGCTCACCGGGGGGGCAAGGTTTCACTGAAGCTTTCTTT. This chain uses TRBV18 with TRBJ1-1; D perhaps matches TRBD1 (6 bases). CDR3 size: 15 residues. The ends were cut back, 3 bases at V and 4 bases at J, with 15 bases in the middle. CDR1 is KGHSH, CDR2 LQKENI, per germline.

J is TRBJ1-1 and V is TRBV5-1; TRBD1 agrees at 11 bases. The CDR3 is 19 residues long. Germline assignment: CDR1 SGHRS and CDR2 YFSETQ. The V gene end was trimmed by 0 bases and the J gene end by 4 bases; junction bases not matched to a gene: 14. The CDR3 nucleotides read TGCGCCAGCAGCTTGGGGCGGACACTGACCGGGACAGGGGGCACTGAAGCTTTCTTT. Translating gives CASSLGRTLTGTGGTEAFF. Drawing the rest from reference TRBV5-1 and TRBJ1-1, the complete variable domain is KAGVTQTPRYLIKTRGQQVTLSCSPISGHRSVSWYQQTPGQGLQFLFEYFSETQRNKGNFPGRFSGRQFSNSRSEMNVSTLELGDSALYLCASSLGRTLTGTGGTEAFFGQGTRLTVV.

The rearrangement uses TRBV7-8 and TRBJ1-2, with D uncertain. Trimming took 1 base from V and 4 from J, leaving 7 bases between them. The CDR3 length is 13 residues. Looked up from germline, CDR1 is SGHVS and CDR2 is FQNEAQ. DNA for the CDR3: TGTGCCAGCAGCTTAGATCCTTTCTATGGCTACACCTTC. It translates to CASSLDPFYGYTF.

The V call is TRBV6-5, the J call TRBJ1-1; 9 bases are shared with TRBD1. The CDR3 runs to 13 residues. CDR1 and CDR2 (germline): MNHEY, SVGAGI. The trim removed 5 bases at V and 7 bases at J, leaving 5 bases unmatched. The CDR3 sequence: CASSDTGGDEAFF. The CDR3 nucleotides read TGTGCCAGCAGTGACACAGGGGGCGATGAAGCTTTCTTT.

The chain employs TRBV4-3 and TRBJ1-1; 7 bases fit TRBD1. Germline lookup yields CDR1 LGHNA and CDR2 YSLEER. V dropped 3 bases and J dropped 4; count of bases not matched to a gene: 8. This CDR3 comprises 15 residues. Here the CDR3 reads CASSHTTTGPTEAFF. The CDR3 DNA follows: TGCGCCAGCAGCCACACCACGACAGGGCCCACTGAAGCTTTCTTT.